This T cell receptor (beta chain) was profiled in a study of Graves' ophthalmopathy and Graves' hyperthyroidism. Uncontrolled infections, pregnancy, lactation or other autoimmune diseases led to patient exclusion. Clinicians made diagnoses from clinical symptoms, serum thyroxine, TRAb, thyroid ultrasound and orbital computed tomography. Amplifying from RNA transcripts, the study obtained TCR beta CDR3 regions. Second-round multiplex PCR came after a first-round RT-PCR that employed HTBI primers. From the multiplex PCR reads, TCRdb called clonotypes with MiXCR, one entry per CDR3 protein. The profile shows over a million distinct CDR3 sequences, about 35% of them singletons. Germline V CDR1 and CDR2: SQVTM, ANQGSEA. V lost 6 bases, J lost 3 bases, and 8 bases lay in between. This CDR3 region has 11 residues.

The receptor's source is an adult man with Graves' hyperthyroidism. Sequencing was done on a sample of peripheral blood or thyroid tissue (not recorded which). The rearrangement links TRBV29-1 to TRBJ1-1; no definite D call. The CDR3 region has the DNA TGCAGCGTGAGTTGGGACACTGAAGCTTTCTTT. Protein sequence: CSVSWDTEAFF.